The rows below give T cell receptor beta chains drawn from one sample of a study of blood T cell repertoires in COVID-19. Repertoires were generated with immunoSEQ multiplex PCR, while TCRdb's copy carries only in-frame clones and drops some. In the table there are fewer than 250,000 clones, approximately 83% of which are singletons. The specimen was PBMCs or T cells enriched from blood (not recorded which). These TCRs come from a woman aged 40 to 55 who had been exposed to COVID-19. The CDR3 runs from the conserved cysteine through the conserved F or W. The D gene is left open where the match is weak. Size is omitted from some rows. Given values are once, few, many or a class for expanded clones.

TRBD1	TRBV3-1/TRBV3-2	few	TRBJ2-6	TGTGCCAGCAGCCCCTGGACAGGGCCTGGGGCCAACGTCCTGACTTTC	CASSPWTGPGANVLTF
TRBD1	TRBV6-6	-	TRBJ1-5	TGTGCCAGCAGTCTGACAGGGGTTGATCAGCCCCAGCATTTT	CASSLTGVDQPQHF
-	TRBV28	-	TRBJ1-2	TGTGCCAGCCGAACCCAGGGCGCAAGGGGCTATGGCTACACCTTC	CASRTQGARGYGYTF
-	TRBV5-4	-	TRBJ1-2	TGTGCCAGCAGCTTGGTGAGGGCATCCTATGGCTACACCTTC	CASSLVRASYGYTF
TRBD1	TRBV5-1	-	TRBJ1-4	TGCGCCAGCAGCTTACAGGGGAGTGCTAATGAAAAACTGTTTTTT	CASSLQGSANEKLFF
TRBD1	TRBV24-1	-	TRBJ1-1	TGTGCCACCAGTGCGGGACAGGGGCTTGAAGCTTTCTTT	CATSAGQGLEAFF
TRBD2	TRBV7-3	-	TRBJ2-5	TGTGCCAGCAGTCGGGGGGGCGTGGAGACCCAGTACTTC	CASSRGGVETQYF
TRBD1	TRBV15	few	TRBJ1-5	TGTGCCACCAGCAGAGGTGGGACAGGACCTAATCAGCCCCAGCATTTT	CATSRGGTGPNQPQHF
TRBD1	TRBV7-6	-	TRBJ2-1	TGTGCCAGCAGCGACAGGGACCGACCGTCCGATGAGCAGTTCTTC	CASSDRDRPSDEQFF
TRBD1	TRBV4-3	-	TRBJ2-2	TGCGCCAGCAGCCTGGATCGTAGCAGGGGGCTTTGGGAGCTGTTTTTT	CASSLDRSRGLWELFF
TRBD1	TRBV7-2	few	TRBJ1-5	TGTGCCAGCAGCTTAGGGGGATTTGGGACAGGGGGAGATCAGCCCCAGCATTTT	CASSLGGFGTGGDQPQHF
TRBD2	TRBV6-5	-	TRBJ2-3	TGTGCCAGCAGTTACTGGCGGGGGGGCACAGATACGCAGTATTTT	CASSYWRGGTDTQYF
-	TRBV7-3	-	TRBJ1-1	TGTGCCAGCAGCAAAGAAGGGAGGACGGGGGAAGCTTTCTTT	CASSKEGRTGEAFF
-	TRBV5-4	few	TRBJ2-2	TGTGCCAGCAGCCCAGGGACTCCGAACACCGGGGAGCTGTTTTTT	CASSPGTPNTGELFF
TRBD1	TRBV5-1	-	TRBJ1-5	TGCGCCAGCCGAACAGGGGAAGGCCAGCCCCAGCATTTT	CASRTGEGQPQHF
-	TRBV5-1	-	TRBJ2-5	TGCGCCAGCAGCGTAGAACCCCAAGAGACCCAGTACTTC	CASSVEPQETQYF
TRBD1	TRBV28	-	TRBJ2-6	TGTGCCAGCAGTTTATGGACCGGGACAGGGGGCTCTGGGGCCAACGTCCTGACTTTC	CASSLWTGTGGSGANVLTF
-	TRBV3-1/TRBV3-2	-	TRBJ1-5	TGTGCCAGCAGCCAAGATTTTAGTCGGCCCCAGCATTTT	CASSQDFSRPQHF
-	TRBV15	-	TRBJ1-1	TGTGCCACCAGCGCGGTCATGAACACTGAAGCTTTCTTT	CATSAVMNTEAFF
-	TRBV28	-	TRBJ1-3	TGTGCCAGCAGTTCCAAGATAAGGGGGACCGGAAACACCATATATTTT	CASSSKIRGTGNTIYF
-	TRBV5-4	-	TRBJ1-3	TGTGCCAGCAGCCCCCTAAAGAAGTGCACCATATATTTT	CASSPLKKCTIYF
TRBD2	TRBV14	-	TRBJ2-1	TGTGCCAGCAGCCAAGATCCCGGACTAGCTGGTGAGCAGTTCTTC	CASSQDPGLAGEQFF
-	TRBV30	few	TRBJ1-1	TGTGCCTGGTCTCCCCGGGACATGGGGAAGGATGAAGCTTTCTTT	CAWSPRDMGKDEAFF
-	TRBV4-2	-	TRBJ1-2	TGTGCCAGCAGCCAAGTTGGACCCGACTACTTCTATGGCTACACCTTC	CASSQVGPDYFYGYTF
TRBD1	TRBV11-2	-	TRBJ1-2	TGTGCCAGCAGCCCGCCCGACAGGGTCTCTGGCTACACCTTC	CASSPPDRVSGYTF
-	TRBV18	-	TRBJ1-1	TGTGCCAGCTACAAAACGTCCTTGAACACTGAAGCTTTCTTT	CASYKTSLNTEAFF
TRBD1	TRBV6-5	-	TRBJ1-1	TGTGCCAGCAGGTCGGGACAGGGAAATGAAGCTTTCTTT	CASRSGQGNEAFF
TRBD1	TRBV6-5	-	TRBJ1-1	TGTGCCAGCAGCAGGACAGGGACGAACACTGAAGCTTTCTTT	CASSRTGTNTEAFF
-	TRBV2	-	TRBJ1-5	TGTGCCAGCAACTGGGAGGGGTCAGGGCCCCAGCATTTT	CASNWEGSGPQHF
TRBD1	TRBV11-2	once	TRBJ2-3	TGTGCCAGCAGCGAGAGACCGGGACAGGGGCGATCGAGCACAGATACGCAGTATTTT	CASSERPGQGRSSTDTQYF
-	TRBV5-6	-	TRBJ1-5	TGTGCCAGCAGCTTGGGGGCTCAGCCCCAGCATTTT	CASSLGAQPQHF
-	TRBV18	once	TRBJ1-1	TGTGCCAGCTCACCGTCGACAGGATACACTGAAGCTTTCTTT	CASSPSTGYTEAFF
TRBD1	TRBV7-2	-	TRBJ2-7	TGTGCCAGCAGCTTCGACAGGGTGAAAGAGCAGTACTTC	CASSFDRVKEQYF
TRBD2	TRBV5-1	-	TRBJ2-2	TGCGCCAGCAGCTTTACACTAGCGGGGGAAGAAGGCGGGGAGCTGTTTTTT	CASSFTLAGEEGGELFF
-	TRBV7-3	-	TRBJ2-7	TGTGCCAGCAGCTTTAGGAGCTTCGGCGAGCAGTACTTC	CASSFRSFGEQYF
-	TRBV19	-	TRBJ1-4	TGTGCCAGTAGTTTGGGCGGGGCCCCAGCTGAAAAACTGTTTTTT	CASSLGGAPAEKLFF
-	TRBV19	-	TRBJ1-2	TGTGCCAGTAGTTCCCGGGACAACGACGGCTACACCTTC	CASSSRDNDGYTF
TRBD2	TRBV3-1/TRBV3-2	-	TRBJ2-3	TGTGCCAGCAGCCAAGCGGGGGGGATCCCGCGGCACCTCACAGATACGCAGTATTTT	CASSQAGGIPRHLTDTQYF
TRBD2	TRBV3-1/TRBV3-2	-	TRBJ2-1	TGTGCCAGCAGCCGGGGGACTAGCGGCAATGAGCAGTTCTTC	CASSRGTSGNEQFF
-	TRBV19	-	TRBJ1-2	TGTGCCAGTAGTATGGGTAGGCAGACAGGTTATGGCTACACCTTC	CASSMGRQTGYGYTF
TRBD1	TRBV6-4	-	TRBJ2-7	TGTGCCAGCAGTTTACCCGGGACAGGGGCCTACGAGCAGTACTTC	CASSLPGTGAYEQYF
-	TRBV3-1/TRBV3-2	-	TRBJ2-3	TGTGCCAGCAGCCTTGATAGACACCAGGGTTTGGCAGATACGCAGTATTTT	CASSLDRHQGLADTQYF
-	TRBV7-9	few	TRBJ2-2	TGTGCCAGCAGCCCCCAGGGCACCGGGGAGCTGTTTTTT	CASSPQGTGELFF
TRBD2	TRBV7-9	-	TRBJ2-1	TGTGCCAGCAGCCTACTAGCGGGGGGTCTCTACAATGAGCAGTTCTTC	CASSLLAGGLYNEQFF
-	TRBV3-1/TRBV3-2	-	TRBJ1-2	TGTGCCAGCAGTCCACAGACTTACAGGGCTCACTATGGCTACACCTTC	CASSPQTYRAHYGYTF
TRBD1	TRBV4-3	-	TRBJ2-2	TGCGCCAGCAAACACGGATCCGGGACAGGAGGCACCGGGGAGCTGTTTTTT	CASKHGSGTGGTGELFF
TRBD1	TRBV6-5	-	TRBJ1-2	TGTGCCAGCAGTTCTCCTGACAGGGGCCTCTATGGCTACACCTTC	CASSSPDRGLYGYTF
TRBD2	TRBV5-1	-	TRBJ2-5	TGCGCCAGCAGCCGGACTAGCGGGGGGGCCGGAGAGACCCAGTACTTC	CASSRTSGGAGETQYF
-	TRBV28	-	TRBJ1-1	TGTGCCAGCAGCTCTCCGACACGGGGAACAGATGAAGCTTTCTTT	CASSSPTRGTDEAFF
-	TRBV5-1	-	TRBJ1-1	TGCGCCAGCAGCTTGGCAGGGTTGGGCACTGAAGCTTTCTTT	CASSLAGLGTEAFF
-	TRBV29-1	-	TRBJ1-2	TGCAGCGTTGAAAGGACAGCGTTTTATGGCTACACCTTC	CSVERTAFYGYTF
-	TRBV6-5	-	TRBJ1-1	TGTGCCAGCCGCGAGGCAGGGGCAGCTGAAGCTTTCTTT	CASREAGAAEAFF
TRBD1	TRBV7-6	-	TRBJ1-1	TGTGCCAGCAGCACCCAAGGGACAGGGGACACTGAAGCTTTCTTT	CASSTQGTGDTEAFF
-	TRBV3-1/TRBV3-2	-	TRBJ2-1	TGTGCCAGCAGCCATAAAGGGGCCAATGAGCAGTTCTTC	CASSHKGANEQFF
-	TRBV7-6	-	TRBJ2-5	TGTGCCAGCAGCAGAGGAGGTTCCGGGGAGACCCAGTACTTC	CASSRGGSGETQYF
TRBD2	TRBV9	-	TRBJ2-3	TGTGCCAGCAGCGTAGGGGCCTCTAGCGGGGAGCTGGATACGCAGTATTTT	CASSVGASSGELDTQYF
TRBD1	TRBV27	-	TRBJ1-2	TGTGCCAGCAGTTTATCCCTACAGGGGAACTATGGCTACACCTTC	CASSLSLQGNYGYTF